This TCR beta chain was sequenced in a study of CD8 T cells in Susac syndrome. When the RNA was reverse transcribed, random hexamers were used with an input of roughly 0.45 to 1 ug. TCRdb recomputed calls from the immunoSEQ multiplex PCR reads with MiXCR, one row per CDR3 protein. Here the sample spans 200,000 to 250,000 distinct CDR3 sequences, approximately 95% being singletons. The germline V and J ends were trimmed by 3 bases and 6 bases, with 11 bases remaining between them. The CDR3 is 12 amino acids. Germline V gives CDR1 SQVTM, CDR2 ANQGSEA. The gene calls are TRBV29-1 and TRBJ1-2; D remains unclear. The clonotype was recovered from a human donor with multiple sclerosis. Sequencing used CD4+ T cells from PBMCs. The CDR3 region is CSVERRRDGYTF. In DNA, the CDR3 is TGCAGCGTTGAGAGGCGACGGGATGGCTACACCTTC.